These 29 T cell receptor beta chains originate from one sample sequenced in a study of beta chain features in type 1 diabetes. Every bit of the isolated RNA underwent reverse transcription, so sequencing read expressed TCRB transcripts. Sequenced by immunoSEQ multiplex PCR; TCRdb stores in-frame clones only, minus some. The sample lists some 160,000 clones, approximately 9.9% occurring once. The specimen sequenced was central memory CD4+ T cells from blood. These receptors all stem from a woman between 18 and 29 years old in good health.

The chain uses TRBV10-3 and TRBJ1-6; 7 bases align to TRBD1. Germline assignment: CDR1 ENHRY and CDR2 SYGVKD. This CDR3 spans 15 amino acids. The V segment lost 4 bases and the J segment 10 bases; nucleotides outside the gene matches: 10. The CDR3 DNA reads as TGTGCCATCAGTGTAGGACAGGACCTCGGATCACCCCTCCACTTT. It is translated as CAISVGQDLGSPLHF.

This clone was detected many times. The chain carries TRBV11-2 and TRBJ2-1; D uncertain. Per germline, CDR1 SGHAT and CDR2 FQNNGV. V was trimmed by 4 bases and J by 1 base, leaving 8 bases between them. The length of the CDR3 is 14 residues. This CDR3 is CASSSSRSYNEQFF. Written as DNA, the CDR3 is TGTGCCAGCAGCTCCTCTAGGTCCTACAATGAGCAGTTCTTC.

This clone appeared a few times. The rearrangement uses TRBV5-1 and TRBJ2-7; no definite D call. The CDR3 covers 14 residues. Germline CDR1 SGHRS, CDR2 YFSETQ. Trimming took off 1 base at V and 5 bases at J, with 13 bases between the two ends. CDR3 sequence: CASSLISSSNEQYF. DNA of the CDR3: TGCGCCAGCAGCTTGATCTCGTCGAGCAACGAGCAGTACTTC. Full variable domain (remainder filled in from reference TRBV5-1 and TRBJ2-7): KAGVTQTPRYLIKTRGQQVTLSCSPISGHRSVSWYQQTPGQGLQFLFEYFSETQRNKGNFPGRFSGRQFSNSRSEMNVSTLELGDSALYLCASSLISSSNEQYFGPGTRLTVT.

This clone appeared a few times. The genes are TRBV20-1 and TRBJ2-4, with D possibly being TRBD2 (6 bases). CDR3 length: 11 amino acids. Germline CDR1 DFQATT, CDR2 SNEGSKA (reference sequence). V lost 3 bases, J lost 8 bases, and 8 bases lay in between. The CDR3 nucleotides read TGCAGTGCTAGGTGGGAGGACATTCAGTACTTC. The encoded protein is CSARWEDIQYF.

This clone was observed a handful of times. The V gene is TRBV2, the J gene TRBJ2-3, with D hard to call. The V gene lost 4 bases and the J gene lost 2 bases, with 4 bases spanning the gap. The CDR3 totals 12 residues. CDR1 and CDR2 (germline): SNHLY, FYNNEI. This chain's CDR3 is CASSVFTDTQYF. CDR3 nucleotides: TGTGCCAGCAGTGTCTTCACAGATACGCAGTATTTT.

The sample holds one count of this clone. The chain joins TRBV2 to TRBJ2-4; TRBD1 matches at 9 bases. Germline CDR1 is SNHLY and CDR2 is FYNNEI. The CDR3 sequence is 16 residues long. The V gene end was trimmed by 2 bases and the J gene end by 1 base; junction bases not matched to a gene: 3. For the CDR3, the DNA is TGTGCCAGCAGTGAATTCGGGACAGGGGCCAAAAACATTCAGTACTTC. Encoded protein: CASSEFGTGAKNIQYF.

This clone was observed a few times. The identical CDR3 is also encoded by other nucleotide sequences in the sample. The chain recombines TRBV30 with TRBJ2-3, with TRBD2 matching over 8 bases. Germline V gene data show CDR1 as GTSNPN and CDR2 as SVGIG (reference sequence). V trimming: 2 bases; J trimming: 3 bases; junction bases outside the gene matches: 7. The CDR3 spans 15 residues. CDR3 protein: CAWSLAGGGTDTQYF. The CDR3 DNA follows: TGTGCCTGGAGTCTTGCGGGAGGAGGTACAGATACGCAGTATTTT.

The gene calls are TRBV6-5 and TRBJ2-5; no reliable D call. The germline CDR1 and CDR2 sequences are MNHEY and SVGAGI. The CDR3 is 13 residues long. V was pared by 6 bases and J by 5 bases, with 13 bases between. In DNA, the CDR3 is TGTGCCAGCAGACCGGAAGTAGCCGAGACCCAGTACTTC. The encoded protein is CASRPEVAETQYF.

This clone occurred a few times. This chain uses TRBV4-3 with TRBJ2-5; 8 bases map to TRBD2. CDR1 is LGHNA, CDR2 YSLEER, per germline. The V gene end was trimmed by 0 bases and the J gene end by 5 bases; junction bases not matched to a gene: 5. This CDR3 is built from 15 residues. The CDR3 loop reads CASSQDISGGETQYF. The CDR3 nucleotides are TGCGCCAGCAGCCAAGATATCAGCGGGGGTGAGACCCAGTACTTC.

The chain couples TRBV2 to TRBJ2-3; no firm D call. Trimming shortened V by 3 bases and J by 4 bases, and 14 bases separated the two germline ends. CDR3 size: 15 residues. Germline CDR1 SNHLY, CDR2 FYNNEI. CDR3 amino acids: CASSERFIGADTQYF. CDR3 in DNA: TGTGCCAGCAGTGAGCGGTTCATTGGTGCAGATACGCAGTATTTT. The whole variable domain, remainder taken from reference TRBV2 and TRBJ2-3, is EPEVTQTPSHQVTQMGQEVILRCVPISNHLYFYWYRQILGQKVEFLVSFYNNEISEKSEIFDDQFSVERPDGSNFTLKIRSTKLEDSAMYFCASSERFIGADTQYFGPGTRLTVL.

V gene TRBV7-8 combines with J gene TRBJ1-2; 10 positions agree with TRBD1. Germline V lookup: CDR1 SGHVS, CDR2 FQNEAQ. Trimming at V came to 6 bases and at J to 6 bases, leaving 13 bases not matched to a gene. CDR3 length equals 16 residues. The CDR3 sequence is CASRIDRQGAKNGYTF. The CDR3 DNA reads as TGTGCCAGCAGGATAGATCGACAGGGGGCGAAGAATGGCTACACCTTC.

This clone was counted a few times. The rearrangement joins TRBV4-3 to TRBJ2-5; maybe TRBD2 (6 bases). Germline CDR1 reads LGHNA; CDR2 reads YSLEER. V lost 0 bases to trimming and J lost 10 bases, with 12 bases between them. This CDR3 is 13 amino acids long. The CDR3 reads CASSQDLRGRQYF. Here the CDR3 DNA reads TGCGCCAGCAGCCAAGATCTGCGGGGACGCCAGTACTTC.

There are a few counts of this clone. The CDR3 DNA is TGTGCCAGCAGCGAGGGACAGCTCGTTTCCAATGAGCAGTTCTTC. The encoded protein is CASSEGQLVSNEQFF. This chain links TRBV11-2 with TRBJ2-1, with 7 bases aligning to TRBD1. The CDR3 loop spans 15 amino acids. V lost 5 bases, J lost 6 bases, and 10 bases stayed unmatched. Germline V CDR1 and CDR2: SGHAT, FQNNGV. The variable domain in full, completed from reference TRBV11-2 and TRBJ2-1, reads EAGVAQSPRYKIIEKRQSVAFWCNPISGHATLYWYQQILGQGPKLLIQFQNNGVVDDSQLPKDRFSAERLKGVDSTLKIQPAKLEDSAVYLCASSEGQLVSNEQFFGPGTRLTVL.

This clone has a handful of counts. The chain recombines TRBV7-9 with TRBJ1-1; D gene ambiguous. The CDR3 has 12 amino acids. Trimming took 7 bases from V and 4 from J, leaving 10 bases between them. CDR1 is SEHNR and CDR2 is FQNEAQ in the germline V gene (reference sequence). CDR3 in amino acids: CASTLLVTEAFF. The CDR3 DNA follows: TGTGCCAGCACCCTCCTAGTCACTGAAGCTTTCTTT.

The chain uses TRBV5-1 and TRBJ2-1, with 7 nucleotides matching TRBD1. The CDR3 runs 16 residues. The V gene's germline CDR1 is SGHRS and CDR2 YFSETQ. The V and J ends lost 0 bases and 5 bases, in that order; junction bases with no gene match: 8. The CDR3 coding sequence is TGCGCCAGCAGCTTGGCCCCACAGGGGCTCGACAATGAGCAGTTCTTC. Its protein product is CASSLAPQGLDNEQFF.

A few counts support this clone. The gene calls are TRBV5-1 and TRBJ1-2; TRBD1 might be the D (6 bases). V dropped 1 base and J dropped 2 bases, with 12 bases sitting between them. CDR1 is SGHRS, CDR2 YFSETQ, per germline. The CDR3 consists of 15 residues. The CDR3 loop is CASSLSRGENYGYTF. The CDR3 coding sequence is TGCGCCAGCAGCTTGAGCAGGGGCGAAAACTATGGCTACACCTTC.

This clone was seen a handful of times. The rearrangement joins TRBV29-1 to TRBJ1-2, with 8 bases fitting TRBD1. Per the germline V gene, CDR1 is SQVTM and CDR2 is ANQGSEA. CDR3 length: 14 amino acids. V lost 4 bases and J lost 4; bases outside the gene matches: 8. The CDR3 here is CSVARQGTSYGYTF. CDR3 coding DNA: TGCAGCGTTGCTAGACAGGGGACCTCCTATGGCTACACCTTC.

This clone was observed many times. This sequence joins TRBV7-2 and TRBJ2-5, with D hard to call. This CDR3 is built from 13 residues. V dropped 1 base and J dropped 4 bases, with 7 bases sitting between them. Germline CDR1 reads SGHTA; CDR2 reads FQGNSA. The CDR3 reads CASSLGVRETQYF. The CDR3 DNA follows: TGTGCCAGCAGCTTAGGCGTTAGAGAGACCCAGTACTTC. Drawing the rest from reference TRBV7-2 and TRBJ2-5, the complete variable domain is GAGVSQSPSNKVTEKGKDVELRCDPISGHTALYWYRQSLGQGLEFLIYFQGNSAPDKSGLPSDRFSAERTGGSVSTLTIQRTQQEDSAVYLCASSLGVRETQYFGPGTRLLVL.

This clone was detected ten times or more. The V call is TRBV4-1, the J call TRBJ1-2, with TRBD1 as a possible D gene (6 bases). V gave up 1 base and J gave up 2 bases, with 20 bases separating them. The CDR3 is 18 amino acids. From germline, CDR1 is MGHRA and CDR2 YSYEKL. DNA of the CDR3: TGCGCCAGCAGCCAAGTTACGGTGAAACAGGGCACCAACTATGGCTACACCTTC. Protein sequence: CASSQVTVKQGTNYGYTF.

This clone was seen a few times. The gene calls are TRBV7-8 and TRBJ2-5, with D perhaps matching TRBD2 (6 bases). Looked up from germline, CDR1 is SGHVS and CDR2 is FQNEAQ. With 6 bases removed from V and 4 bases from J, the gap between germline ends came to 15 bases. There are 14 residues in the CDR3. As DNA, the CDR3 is TGTGCCAGCAGGTCGGCTAGCGTTGGAGAGACCCAGTACTTC. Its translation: CASRSASVGETQYF. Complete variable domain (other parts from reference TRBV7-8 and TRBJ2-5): GAGVSQSPRYKVAKRGQDVALRCDPISGHVSLFWYQQALGQGPEFLTYFQNEAQLDKSGLPSDRFFAERPEGSVSTLKIQRTQQEDSAVYLCASRSASVGETQYFGPGTRLLVL.

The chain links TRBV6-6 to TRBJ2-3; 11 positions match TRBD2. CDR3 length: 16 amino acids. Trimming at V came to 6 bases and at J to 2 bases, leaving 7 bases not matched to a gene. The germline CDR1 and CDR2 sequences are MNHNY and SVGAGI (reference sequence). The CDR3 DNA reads TGTGCCAGCAGATCCGGGACTAGCGGTAACACAGATACGCAGTATTTT. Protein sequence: CASRSGTSGNTDTQYF.

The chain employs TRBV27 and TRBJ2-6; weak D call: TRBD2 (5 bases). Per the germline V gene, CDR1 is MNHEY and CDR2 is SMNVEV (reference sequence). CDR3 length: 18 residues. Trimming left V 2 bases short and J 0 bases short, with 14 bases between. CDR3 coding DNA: TGTGCCAGCAGTTTAGGAGGCCCGTTACGCTCTGGGGCCAACGTCCTGACTTTC. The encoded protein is CASSLGGPLRSGANVLTF.

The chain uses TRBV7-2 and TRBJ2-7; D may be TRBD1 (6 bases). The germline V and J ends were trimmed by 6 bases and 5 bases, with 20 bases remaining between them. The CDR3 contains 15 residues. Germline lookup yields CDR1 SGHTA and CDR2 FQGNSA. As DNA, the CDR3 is TGTGCCAGCAGAACTACAGGGAATGGTTGGAACGAGCAGTACTTC. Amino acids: CASRTTGNGWNEQYF.

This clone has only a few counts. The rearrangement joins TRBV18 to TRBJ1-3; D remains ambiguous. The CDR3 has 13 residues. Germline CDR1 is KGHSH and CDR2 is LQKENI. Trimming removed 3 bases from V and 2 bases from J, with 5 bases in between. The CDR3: CASSPGAGNTIYF. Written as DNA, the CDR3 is TGTGCCAGCTCACCCGGGGCTGGAAACACCATATATTTT.

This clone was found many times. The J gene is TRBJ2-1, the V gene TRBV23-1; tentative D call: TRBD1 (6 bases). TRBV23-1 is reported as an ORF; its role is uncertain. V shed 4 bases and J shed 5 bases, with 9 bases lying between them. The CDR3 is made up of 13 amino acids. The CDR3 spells CASSPEGDNEQFF. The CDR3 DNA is TGCGCCAGCAGTCCCGAGGGGGACAATGAGCAGTTCTTC.

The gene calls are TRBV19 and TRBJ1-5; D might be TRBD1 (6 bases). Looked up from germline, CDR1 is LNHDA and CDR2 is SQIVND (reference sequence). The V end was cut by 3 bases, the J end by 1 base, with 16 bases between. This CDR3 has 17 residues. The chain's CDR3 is CASSIWQGIGSNQPQHF. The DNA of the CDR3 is TGTGCCAGTAGTATTTGGCAGGGGATTGGAAGCAATCAGCCCCAGCATTTT.

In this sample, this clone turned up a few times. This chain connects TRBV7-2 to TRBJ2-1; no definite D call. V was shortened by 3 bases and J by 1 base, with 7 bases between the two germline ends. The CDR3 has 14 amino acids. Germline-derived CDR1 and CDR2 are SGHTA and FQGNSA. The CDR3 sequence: CASSFFGSYNEQFF. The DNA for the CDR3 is TGTGCCAGCAGCTTCTTCGGGTCCTACAATGAGCAGTTCTTC.

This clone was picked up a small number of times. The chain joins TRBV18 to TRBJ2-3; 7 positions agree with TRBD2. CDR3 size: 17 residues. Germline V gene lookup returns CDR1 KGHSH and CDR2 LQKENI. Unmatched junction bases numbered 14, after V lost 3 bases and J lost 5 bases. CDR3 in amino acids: CASSPPLSKPGGDTQYF. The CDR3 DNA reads TGTGCCAGCTCACCCCCGCTAAGCAAGCCGGGGGGAGATACGCAGTATTTT.

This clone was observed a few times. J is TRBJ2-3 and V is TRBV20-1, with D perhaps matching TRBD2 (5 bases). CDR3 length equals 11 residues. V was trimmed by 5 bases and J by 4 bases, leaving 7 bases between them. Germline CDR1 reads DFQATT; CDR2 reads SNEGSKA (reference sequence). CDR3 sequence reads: CSAQRADTQYF. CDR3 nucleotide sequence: TGCAGTGCTCAGAGGGCAGATACGCAGTATTTT.